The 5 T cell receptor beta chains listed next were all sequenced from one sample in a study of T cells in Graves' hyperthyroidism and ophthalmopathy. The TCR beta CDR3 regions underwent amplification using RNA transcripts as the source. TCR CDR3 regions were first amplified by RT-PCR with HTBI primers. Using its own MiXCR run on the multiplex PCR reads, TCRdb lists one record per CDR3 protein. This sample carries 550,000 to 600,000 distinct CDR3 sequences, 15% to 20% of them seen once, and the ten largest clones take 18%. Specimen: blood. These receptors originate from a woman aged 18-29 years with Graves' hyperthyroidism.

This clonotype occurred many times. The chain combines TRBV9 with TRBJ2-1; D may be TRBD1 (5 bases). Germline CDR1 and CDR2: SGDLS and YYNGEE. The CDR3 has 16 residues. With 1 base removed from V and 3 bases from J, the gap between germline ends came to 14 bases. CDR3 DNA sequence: TGTGCCAGCAGCGTATTGTCAGGGCAAAGCTACAATGAGCAGTTCTTC. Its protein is CASSVLSGQSYNEQFF.

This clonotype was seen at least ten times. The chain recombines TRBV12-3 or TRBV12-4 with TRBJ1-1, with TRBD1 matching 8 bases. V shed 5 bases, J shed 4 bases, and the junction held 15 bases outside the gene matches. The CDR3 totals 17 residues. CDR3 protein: CASSRSRGLPVGTEAFF. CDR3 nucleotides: TGTGCCAGCAGTCGTTCCAGGGGGCTACCCGTGGGCACTGAAGCTTTCTTT.

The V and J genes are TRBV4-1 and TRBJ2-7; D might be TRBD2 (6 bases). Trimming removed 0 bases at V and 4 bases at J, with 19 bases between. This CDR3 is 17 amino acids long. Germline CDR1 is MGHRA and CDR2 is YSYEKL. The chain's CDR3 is CASSQDMAPREMYEQYF. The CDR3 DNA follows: TGCGCCAGCAGCCAAGATATGGCTCCCCGGGAGATGTACGAGCAGTACTTC.

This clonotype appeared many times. The CDR3 DNA reads as TGTGCCAGCAGCTTCGGGTTGAATGAGCAGTTCTTC. Translated, it gives CASSFGLNEQFF. The chain recombines TRBV7-9 with TRBJ2-1; the D is unclear. Trimming stripped 3 bases from V and 7 bases from J, with 7 bases between. The germline CDR1 and CDR2 sequences are SEHNR and FQNEAQ (reference sequence). The CDR3 is made up of 12 amino acids.

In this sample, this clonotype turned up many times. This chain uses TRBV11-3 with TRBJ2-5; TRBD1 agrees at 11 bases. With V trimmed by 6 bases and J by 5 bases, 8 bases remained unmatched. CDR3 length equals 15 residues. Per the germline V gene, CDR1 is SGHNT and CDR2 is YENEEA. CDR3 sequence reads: CASSRGTGGMETQYF. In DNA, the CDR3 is TGTGCCAGCAGTAGGGGGACAGGGGGTATGGAGACCCAGTACTTC.